This T cell receptor (beta chain) was sequenced during a study of T cell responses to AZD1222 COVID-19 vaccine. Repertoires were generated with immunoSEQ multiplex PCR, while TCRdb's copy carries only in-frame clones and drops some. The data contain about 70,000 clones, more than 75% of them singletons. General study results and limits: After two AZD1222 doses, spike-specific TCR breadth and depth rose versus day 0. Donors were chiefly white British, with a greater number of females, and clonal diversity was perhaps underestimated.

Note on this clone: The antigen is undetermined.

The starting material was peripheral blood, obtained 28 days after the second dose of the MenACWY control vaccine. The sequence derives from an adult who received the MenACWY meningococcal vaccine as a control.

CDR3 DNA sequence: TGTGCCAGCACAAGGTCAGGGCCCACCGGGGAGCTGTTTTTT. Its protein product is CASTRSGPTGELFF. This chain joins TRBV6-5 and TRBJ2-2, with D perhaps TRBD1 (5 bases). The CDR3 loop spans 14 amino acids. Trimming pared 7 bases from V and 4 bases from J, leaving 13 bases between. Germline V gene sequence: CDR1 MNHEY, CDR2 SVGAGI.